The sample holds many counts of the clone carrying this T cell receptor beta chain. Its antigen is not identified. Unique molecular identifier tags were affixed to discrete cDNA molecules. TCRdb used MiXCR to reprocess the 5' RACE reads, holding one entry per CDR3 protein. The data hold more than 65,000 distinct CDR3 sequences, with 10% to 15% observed a single time. The CDR3 spans 17 residues. V was clipped by 5 bases and J by 2 bases, with 21 bases between them. Germline-derived CDR1 and CDR2 are SEHNR and FQNEAQ (reference sequence). This sample was taken from a study of early T cells in non-severe SARS-CoV-2 infection. Study overall: Bulk RNA taken from unsorted whole blood was sequenced, leaving chains unpaired.

Findings and caveats of the study: In VDJdb matching, anti-spike CD8 responses were favored while private and CD4 specificities went missing.

The clonotype was recovered from an adult who was a healthcare worker with PCR-confirmed SARS-CoV-2 infection or an uninfected control (not recorded which). Material for sequencing was whole blood. The chain has TRBV7-9 and TRBJ1-2; no reliable D call. The CDR3 is CASSLSQNPRVNYGYTF. The CDR3 DNA follows: TGTGCCAGCAGCCTCTCTCAGAACCCAAGGGTGAACTATGGCTACACCTTC. The full variable domain, its missing parts supplied by reference TRBV7-9 and TRBJ1-2, is DTGVSQNPRHKITKRGQNVTFRCDPISEHNRLYWYRQTLGQGPEFLTYFQNEAQLEKSRLLSDRFSAERPKGSFSTLEIQRTEQGDSAMYLCASSLSQNPRVNYGYTFGSGTRLTVV.